Described below is a single TCR beta chain sequence and its context. The antigen remains undetermined. The data are from a study of cytomegalovirus exposure and HLA in healthy donors. General study points: It was reportedly the case that the classifier diagnosed cytomegalovirus status with high specificity and sensitivity.

Primers: 60 Vbeta forward and 13 Jbeta reverse. Repertoires were generated with immunoSEQ multiplex PCR, while TCRdb's copy carries only in-frame clones and drops some. Of under 200,000 clones in the sample, approximately 80% were seen once. Germline-derived CDR1 and CDR2 are LNHDA and SQIVND (reference sequence). Trimming left V 5 bases short and J 4 bases short, with 14 bases between. The CDR3 is made up of 14 amino acids. V usage is TRBV19 and J usage is TRBJ1-1; D possibly corresponds to TRBD1 (5 bases). The sequenced sample consisted of PBMCs. This TCR came from a man younger than 35 in good health and CMV-seropositive. CDR3 amino acids: CASSSGWTGTEAFF. The CDR3 coding sequence is TGTGCCAGTAGTTCAGGGTGGACGGGCACTGAAGCTTTCTTT.